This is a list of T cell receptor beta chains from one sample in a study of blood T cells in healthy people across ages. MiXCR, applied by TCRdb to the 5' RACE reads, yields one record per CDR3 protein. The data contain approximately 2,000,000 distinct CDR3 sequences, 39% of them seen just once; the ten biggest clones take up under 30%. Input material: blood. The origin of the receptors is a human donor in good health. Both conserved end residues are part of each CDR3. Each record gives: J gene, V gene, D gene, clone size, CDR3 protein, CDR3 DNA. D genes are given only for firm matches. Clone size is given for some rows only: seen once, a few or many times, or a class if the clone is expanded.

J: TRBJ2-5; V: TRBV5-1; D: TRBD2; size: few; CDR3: CASSSSSGGAQETQYF; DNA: TGCGCCAGCAGCTCCTCTAGCGGGGGAGCCCAAGAGACCCAGTACTTC
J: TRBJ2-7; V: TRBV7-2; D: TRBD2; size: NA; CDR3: CASSLGDPSGGSFEQYF; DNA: TGTGCCAGCAGCTTAGGGGACCCTAGCGGGGGGTCCTTCGAGCAGTACTTC
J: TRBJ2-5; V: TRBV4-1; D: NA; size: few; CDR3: CASSPPTSMETQYF; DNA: TGCGCCAGCAGCCCCCCGACCAGTATGGAGACCCAGTACTTC
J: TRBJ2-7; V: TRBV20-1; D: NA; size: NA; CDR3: CSAETTKENYEQYF; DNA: TGCAGTGCTGAAACCACAAAAGAGAATTACGAGCAGTACTTC
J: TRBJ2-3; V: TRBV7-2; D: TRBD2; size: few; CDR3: CASSFFSGVTDTQYF; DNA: TGTGCCAGCAGCTTCTTTAGCGGGGTCACAGATACGCAGTATTTT
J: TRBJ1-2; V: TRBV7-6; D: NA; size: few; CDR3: CASSHVSGVRPEDGYTF; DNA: TGTGCCAGCAGCCATGTATCGGGCGTCCGCCCGGAGGATGGCTACACCTTC
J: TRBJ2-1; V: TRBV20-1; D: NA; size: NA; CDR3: CSAPQLDGGDYNEQFF; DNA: TGCAGTGCTCCCCAATTGGACGGTGGAGACTACAATGAGCAGTTCTTC
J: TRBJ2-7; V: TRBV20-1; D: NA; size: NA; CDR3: CSARSPGTYEQYF; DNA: TGCAGTGCTAGAAGCCCAGGGACCTACGAGCAGTACTTC
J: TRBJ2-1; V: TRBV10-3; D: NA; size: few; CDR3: CAIREPGSLDEQFF; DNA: TGTGCCATCAGGGAACCGGGGTCGCTGGATGAGCAGTTCTTC
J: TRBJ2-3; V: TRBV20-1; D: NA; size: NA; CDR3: CSARDVVFDTQYF; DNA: TGCAGTGCTAGAGATGTGGTTTTTGATACGCAGTATTTT
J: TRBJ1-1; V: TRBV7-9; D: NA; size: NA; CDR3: CASSFLGSPEAFF; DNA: TGTGCCAGCAGCTTCTTGGGATCCCCTGAAGCTTTCTTT
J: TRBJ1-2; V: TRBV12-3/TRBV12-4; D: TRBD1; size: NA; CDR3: CASSLSLGGRGPGQTEDNYGYTF; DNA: TGTGCCAGCAGTTTAAGTTTGGGGGGTCGGGGCCCGGGACAGACGGAGGATAACTATGGCTACACCTTC
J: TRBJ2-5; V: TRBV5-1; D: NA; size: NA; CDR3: CASSRTGQGIGETQYF; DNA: TGCGCCAGCAGCCGCACCGGGCAGGGCATTGGGGAGACCCAGTACTTC
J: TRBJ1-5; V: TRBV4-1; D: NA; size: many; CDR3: CASSQWTAQPQHF; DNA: TGCGCCAGCAGCCAATGGACGGCTCAGCCCCAGCATTTT
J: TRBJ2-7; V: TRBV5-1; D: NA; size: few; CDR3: CASSLRRQGSRNEQYF; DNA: TGCGCCAGCAGCTTGAGGCGGCAGGGAAGTCGGAACGAGCAGTACTTC
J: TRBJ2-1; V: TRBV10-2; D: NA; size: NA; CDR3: CASRLAREFASSYNEQFF; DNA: TGCGCCAGCAGATTGGCCAGGGAATTCGCTAGCTCCTACAATGAGCAGTTCTTC
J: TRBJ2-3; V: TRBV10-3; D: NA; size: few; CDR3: CAASGESTDTQYF; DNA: TGTGCCGCCTCCGGGGAAAGCACAGATACGCAGTATTTT
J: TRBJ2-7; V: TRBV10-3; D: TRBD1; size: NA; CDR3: CAINMDRVGYEQYF; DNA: TGTGCCATCAACATGGACAGGGTGGGGTACGAGCAGTACTTC
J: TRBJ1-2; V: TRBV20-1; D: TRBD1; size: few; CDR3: CSARDPGTGKNGYTF; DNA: TGCAGTGCTAGAGACCCCGGGACAGGAAAGAATGGCTACACCTTC
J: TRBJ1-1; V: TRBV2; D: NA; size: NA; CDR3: CASSETAGSTEAFF; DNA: TGTGCCAGCAGTGAGACAGCTGGTTCCACTGAAGCTTTCTTT
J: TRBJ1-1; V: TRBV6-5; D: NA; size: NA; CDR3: CASSLELGESEAFF; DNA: TGTGCCAGCAGCCTTGAACTGGGAGAGTCGGAAGCTTTCTTT
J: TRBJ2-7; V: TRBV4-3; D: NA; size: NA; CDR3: CASSQDWQGWYEQYF; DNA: TGCGCCAGCAGCCAAGATTGGCAGGGTTGGTACGAGCAGTACTTC
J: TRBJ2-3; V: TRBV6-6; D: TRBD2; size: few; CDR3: CASRTSGGAWDTQYF; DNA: TGTGCCAGCAGGACTAGCGGGGGGGCTTGGGATACGCAGTATTTT
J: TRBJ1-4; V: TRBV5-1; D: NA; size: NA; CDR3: CASSFGSGARWREKLFF; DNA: TGCGCCAGCAGCTTTGGATCTGGGGCCCGGTGGAGAGAAAAACTGTTTTTT
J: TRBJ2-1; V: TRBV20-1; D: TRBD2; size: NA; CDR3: CSASPRGGRSEQFF; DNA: TGCAGTGCTAGCCCGCGGGGGGGCCGCAGTGAGCAGTTCTTC
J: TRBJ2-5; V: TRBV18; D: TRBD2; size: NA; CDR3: CASSPGIAGVEETQYF; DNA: TGTGCCAGCTCACCTGGGATTGCGGGGGTAGAAGAGACCCAGTACTTC
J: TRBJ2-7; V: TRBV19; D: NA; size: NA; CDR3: CASSTFAGGHEQYF; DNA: TGTGCCAGTAGTACCTTCGCCGGAGGGCACGAGCAGTACTTC
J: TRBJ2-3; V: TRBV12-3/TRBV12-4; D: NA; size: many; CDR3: CASSLGTSAQYF; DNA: TGTGCCAGCAGTTTGGGGACCAGCGCGCAGTATTTT
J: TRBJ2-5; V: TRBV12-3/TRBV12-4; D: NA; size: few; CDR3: CASRGFGEETQYF; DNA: TGTGCCAGCAGGGGCTTCGGGGAAGAGACCCAGTACTTC
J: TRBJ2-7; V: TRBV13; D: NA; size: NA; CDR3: CASSLGYRGPSTYEQYF; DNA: TGTGCCAGCAGCTTAGGCTATCGGGGACCTAGTACGTACGAGCAGTACTTC
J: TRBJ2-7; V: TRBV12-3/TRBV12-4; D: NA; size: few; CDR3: CASSRSGEQYF; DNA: TGTGCCAGCAGTAGATCGGGGGAGCAGTACTTC
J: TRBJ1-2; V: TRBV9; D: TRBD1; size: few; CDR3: CASSAPTDRVYGYTF; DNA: TGTGCCAGCAGCGCTCCAACTGACAGGGTCTATGGCTACACCTTC
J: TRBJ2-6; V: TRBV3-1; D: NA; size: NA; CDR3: CASSQRISSGANVLTF; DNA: TGTGCCAGCAGCCAAAGAATTAGCTCTGGGGCCAACGTCCTGACTTTC
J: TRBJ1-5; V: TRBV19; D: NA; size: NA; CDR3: CASSSWESQPQHF; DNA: TGTGCCAGTAGTTCATGGGAGAGTCAGCCCCAGCATTTT
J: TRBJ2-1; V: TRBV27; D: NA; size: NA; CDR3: CASSLRGPHNEQFF; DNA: TGTGCCAGCAGTTTGCGGGGCCCACACAATGAGCAGTTCTTC
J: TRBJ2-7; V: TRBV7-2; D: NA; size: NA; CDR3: CASSLLFEGYEQYF; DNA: TGTGCCAGCAGCTTACTTTTCGAGGGCTACGAGCAGTACTTC
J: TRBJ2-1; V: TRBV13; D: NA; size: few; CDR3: CASSNEAEFPYNEQFF; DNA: TGTGCCAGCAGCAACGAGGCGGAATTCCCCTACAATGAGCAGTTCTTC
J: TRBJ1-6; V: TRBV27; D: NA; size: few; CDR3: CASSPFAGNSPLHF; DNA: TGTGCCAGCAGTCCCTTCGCGGGTAATTCACCCCTCCACTTT
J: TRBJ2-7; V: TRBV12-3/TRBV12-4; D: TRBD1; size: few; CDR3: CASRDRDEQYF; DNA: TGTGCCAGCAGGGACAGGGACGAGCAGTACTTC
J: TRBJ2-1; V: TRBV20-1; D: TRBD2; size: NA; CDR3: CSAQGLAGPADEQFF; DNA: TGCAGCGCCCAAGGACTAGCGGGGCCGGCGGATGAGCAGTTCTTC
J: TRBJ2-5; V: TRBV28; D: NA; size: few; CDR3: CASSETVLGETQYF; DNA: TGTGCCAGCAGTGAGACAGTTTTGGGAGAGACCCAGTACTTC
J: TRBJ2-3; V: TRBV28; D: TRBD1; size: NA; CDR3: CASTGDTDTQYF; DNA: TGTGCCAGTACAGGGGACACAGATACGCAGTATTTT
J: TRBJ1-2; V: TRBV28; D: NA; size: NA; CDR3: CASRPQGGSDYGYTF; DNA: TGTGCCAGCAGGCCTCAAGGGGGTTCTGACTATGGCTACACCTTC
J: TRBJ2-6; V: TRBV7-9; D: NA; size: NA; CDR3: CAFPTRSSGANVLTF; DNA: TGTGCCTTTCCCACAAGGAGCTCTGGGGCCAACGTCCTGACTTTC
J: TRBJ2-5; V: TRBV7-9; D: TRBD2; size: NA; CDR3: CAGSLGASSGVQETQYF; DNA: TGTGCCGGCAGCTTAGGAGCTTCTAGCGGGGTACAAGAGACCCAGTACTTC
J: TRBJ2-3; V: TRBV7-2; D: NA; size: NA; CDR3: CASSWGPTDTQYF; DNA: TGTGCCAGCAGCTGGGGACCCACAGATACGCAGTATTTT
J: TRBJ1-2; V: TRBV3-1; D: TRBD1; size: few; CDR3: CASSQPTGKSGYTF; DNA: TGTGCCAGCAGCCAACCGACAGGGAAGAGTGGCTACACCTTC
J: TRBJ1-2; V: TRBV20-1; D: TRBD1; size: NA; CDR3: CSAPTLQGSYGYTF; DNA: TGCAGTGCTCCCACGTTACAGGGGAGCTATGGCTACACCTTC
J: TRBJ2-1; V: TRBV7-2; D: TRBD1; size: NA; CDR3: CASSQGQGVDNEQFF; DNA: TGTGCCAGCAGCCAAGGACAGGGGGTTGACAATGAGCAGTTCTTC
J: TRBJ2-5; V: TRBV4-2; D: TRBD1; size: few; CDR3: CASSRPKGGGETQYF; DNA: TGTGCCAGCAGCCGTCCCAAAGGGGGCGGCGAGACCCAGTACTTC
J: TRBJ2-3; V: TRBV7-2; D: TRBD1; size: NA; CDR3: CASSSKGDRPSVSTDTQYF; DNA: TGTGCCAGCAGCTCCAAAGGGGACAGGCCGTCCGTAAGCACAGATACGCAGTATTTT
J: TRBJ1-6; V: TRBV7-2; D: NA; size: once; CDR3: CASSSSGGRNSPLHF; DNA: TGTGCCAGCAGCTCCTCGGGGGGTAGGAATTCACCCCTCCACTTT
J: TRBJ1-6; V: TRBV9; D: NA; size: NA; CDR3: CASSAGSGMSPLHF; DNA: TGTGCCAGCAGCGCCGGTTCCGGGATGTCACCCCTCCACTTT
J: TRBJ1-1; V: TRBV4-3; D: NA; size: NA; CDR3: CASSQVVRPTAEAFF; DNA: TGCGCCAGCAGCCAAGTGGTGCGACCGACAGCTGAAGCTTTCTTT
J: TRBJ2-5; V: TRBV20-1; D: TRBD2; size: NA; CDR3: CSASREVQETQYF; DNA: TGCAGTGCTAGCCGGGAGGTCCAAGAGACCCAGTACTTC
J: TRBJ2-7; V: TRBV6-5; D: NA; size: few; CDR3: CASKERQDYYEQYF; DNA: TGTGCCAGCAAAGAACGGCAGGACTACTACGAGCAGTACTTC
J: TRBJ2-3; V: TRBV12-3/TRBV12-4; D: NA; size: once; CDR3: CASSLMGASAQYF; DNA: TGTGCCAGCAGTTTGATGGGGGCGAGTGCGCAGTATTTT